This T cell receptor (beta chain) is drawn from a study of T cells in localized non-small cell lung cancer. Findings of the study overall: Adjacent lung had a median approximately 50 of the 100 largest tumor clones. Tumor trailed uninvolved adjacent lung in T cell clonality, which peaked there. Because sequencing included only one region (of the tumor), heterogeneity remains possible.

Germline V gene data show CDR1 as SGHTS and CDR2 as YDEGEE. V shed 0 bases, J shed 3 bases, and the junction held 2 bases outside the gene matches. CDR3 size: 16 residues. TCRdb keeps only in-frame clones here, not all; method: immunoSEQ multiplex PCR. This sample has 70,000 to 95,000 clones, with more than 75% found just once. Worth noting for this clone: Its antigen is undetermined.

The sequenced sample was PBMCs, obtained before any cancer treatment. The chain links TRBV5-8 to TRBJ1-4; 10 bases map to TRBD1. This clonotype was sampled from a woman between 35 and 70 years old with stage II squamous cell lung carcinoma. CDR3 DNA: TGTGCCAGCAGCTTGGGACAGGGGGCATCTAATGAAAAACTGTTTTTT. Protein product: CASSLGQGASNEKLFF.